This passage covers 13 T cell receptor beta chains from one sample sequenced in a study of lymphopenia after photon versus proton radiotherapy. The assay was immunoSEQ multiplex PCR, and TCRdb's table has in-frame clones only and misses some. The repertoire holds about 83,000 clones, about 83% seen once, with more than 1.2% in the top ten. Specimen: peripheral blood, collected from a patient treated with proton-based radiotherapy. The origin of the receptors is a man in his sixties with pancreatic cancer.

This rearrangement joins TRBV19 to TRBJ2-7; possibly TRBD1 for D (6 bases). Trimming pared 0 bases from V and 0 bases from J, leaving 9 bases between. This CDR3 is built from 15 residues. Germline assignment: CDR1 LNHDA and CDR2 SQIVND (reference sequence). CDR3 amino acids: CASSIDRGISYEQYF. The CDR3 nucleotides are TGTGCCAGTAGTATAGACAGGGGAATCTCCTACGAGCAGTACTTC.

V and J are TRBV2 and TRBJ1-5, with D possibly matching TRBD1 (5 bases). V dropped 4 bases and J dropped 6 bases, with 10 bases sitting between them. The CDR3 sequence is 13 residues long. Germline V gene data show CDR1 as SNHLY and CDR2 as FYNNEI. The CDR3 protein is CASSVGGGQPQHF. The CDR3 nucleotides are TGTGCCAGCAGTGTGGGGGGGGGTCAGCCCCAGCATTTT.

The rearrangement links TRBV19 to TRBJ2-3; TRBD1 might be the D (7 bases). V lost 3 bases and J 2 bases, leaving 12 bases between the germline ends. Germline values: CDR1 LNHDA, CDR2 SQIVND (reference sequence). There are 15 residues in the CDR3. The CDR3 here is CASSIRGTVTDTQYF. In DNA form, the CDR3 reads TGTGCCAGTAGTATTCGCGGGACAGTCACAGATACGCAGTATTTT.

The rearrangement uses TRBV5-6 and TRBJ2-1; the D call may be TRBD1 or TRBD2 (5 bases each). In germline, CDR1 is SGHDT, CDR2 YYEEEE. CDR3 length equals 16 residues. V was shortened by 2 bases and J by 7 bases, with 19 bases between the two germline ends. CDR3 loop: CASSLKPGAGWNEQFF. The CDR3 DNA reads as TGTGCCAGCAGCTTAAAGCCCGGGGCCGGCTGGAATGAGCAGTTCTTC.

This clone is a singleton in its sample. The V call is TRBV5-1, the J call TRBJ2-3; 9 bases match TRBD1. V gave up 7 bases and J gave up 2 bases; unmatched junction bases: 8. The V gene's germline CDR1 is SGHRS and CDR2 YFSETQ. The CDR3 totals 15 residues. This CDR3 reads CASVDGTGYTDTQYF. For the CDR3, the DNA is TGCGCCAGCGTCGACGGGACAGGGTACACAGATACGCAGTATTTT.

V gene TRBV28 combines with J gene TRBJ2-2; the match to TRBD1 covers 8 bases. V lost 6 bases and J lost 5; bases outside the gene matches: 5. Germline V gene data show CDR1 as MDHEN and CDR2 as SYDVKM. The CDR3 has 14 residues. This chain's CDR3 is CASSQGARTGELFF. The CDR3 nucleotides are TGTGCCAGCAGCCAGGGGGCGCGAACCGGGGAGCTGTTTTTT.

This clone has only a few counts. The J gene is TRBJ2-3, the V gene TRBV7-2; 8 bases map to TRBD2. V dropped 5 bases and J dropped 5; count of bases not matched to a gene: 9. Germline CDR1 is SGHTA and CDR2 is FQGNSA. CDR3 length: 15 amino acids. As DNA, the CDR3 is TGTGCCAGCAGCCCGTTCGGGAGGGCCCAAGATACGCAGTATTTT. Translating gives CASSPFGRAQDTQYF. The variable domain in full, completed from reference TRBV7-2 and TRBJ2-3, reads GAGVSQSPSNKVTEKGKDVELRCDPISGHTALYWYRQSLGQGLEFLIYFQGNSAPDKSGLPSDRFSAERTGGSVSTLTIQRTQQEDSAVYLCASSPFGRAQDTQYFGPGTRLTVL.

The V and J genes are TRBV30 and TRBJ1-1; 11 bases match TRBD1. The CDR3 length is 15 residues. The germline CDR1 and CDR2 sequences are GTSNPN and SVGIG (reference sequence). Trimming took 0 bases from V and 3 from J; bases not matched to a gene: 3. CDR3: CAWSVRTGGHTEAFF. Written as DNA, the CDR3 is TGTGCCTGGAGTGTTAGGACAGGGGGCCACACTGAAGCTTTCTTT. The whole variable domain, filled in from reference TRBV30 and TRBJ1-1, reads SQTIHQWPATLVQPVGSPLSLECTVEGTSNPNLYWYRQAAGRGLQLLFYSVGIGQISSEVPQNLSASRPQDRQFILSSKKLLLSDSGFYLCAWSVRTGGHTEAFFGQGTRLTVV.

V and J are TRBV7-9 and TRBJ2-3; either TRBD1 or TRBD2 may supply D (5 bases each). The V and J ends lost 4 bases and 1 base respectively, with 6 bases between them. The V gene's germline CDR1 is SEHNR and CDR2 FQNEAQ (reference sequence). The CDR3 is made up of 13 amino acids. CDR3 sequence: CASSWDRTDTQYF. CDR3 in DNA: TGTGCCAGCAGCTGGGACCGCACAGATACGCAGTATTTT. Complete variable domain (other parts from reference TRBV7-9 and TRBJ2-3): DTGVSQNPRHKITKRGQNVTFRCDPISEHNRLYWYRQTLGQGPEFLTYFQNEAQLEKSRLLSDRFSAERPKGSFSTLEIQRTEQGDSAMYLCASSWDRTDTQYFGPGTRLTVL.

V gene TRBV27 combines with J gene TRBJ2-1; maybe TRBD1 (5 bases). This CDR3 spans 12 amino acids. V was trimmed by 3 bases and J by 7 bases, leaving 7 bases between them. CDR1 MNHEY and CDR2 SMNVEV come from the germline V gene (reference sequence). CDR3 coding DNA: TGTGCCAGCAGTTTCCAGGGTAATGAGCAGTTCTTC. Amino acids: CASSFQGNEQFF.

The chain links TRBV30 to TRBJ2-1; D unresolved. V dropped 2 bases and J dropped 7 bases, with 15 bases sitting between them. Germline values: CDR1 GTSNPN, CDR2 SVGIG (reference sequence). The CDR3 has 14 residues. The CDR3 spells CAWSRAAVGNEQFF. The CDR3 nucleotides are TGTGCCTGGAGTAGGGCGGCAGTAGGAAATGAGCAGTTCTTC.

This CDR3 is CASSAHGPGQGEYEQYF. In DNA form, the CDR3 reads TGTGCCAGCAGCGCACATGGACCGGGACAGGGGGAGTACGAGCAGTACTTC. The chain recombines TRBV21-1 with TRBJ2-7; TRBD1, the table's D call, was not compared with the DNA. TRBV21-1 is a listed pseudogene. The CDR3 covers 17 residues.

The gene calls are TRBV10-2 and TRBJ1-2, with TRBD1 identical over 7 bases. V lost 3 bases to trimming and J lost 7 bases; unmatched junction nucleotides: 17. This CDR3 region has 17 residues. Germline V gene sequence: CDR1 WSHSY, CDR2 SAAADI. The CDR3, as DNA: TGCGCCAGCAGTGATTTTGCAAGGGGGCAGGGTCACAGTGGCTACACCTTC. Translated: CASSDFARGQGHSGYTF.